This TCR beta chain was retrieved from a study of blood T cells in healthy people across ages. Peripheral blood from each donor was collected in a volume of about 10 milliliters. Each sample gave at least 6 million isolated PBMCs. Next came a second PCR, run for about 6 to 12 cycles, which used a sample-barcoded 5' primer along with a J-beta primer mix. TCRdb reanalysed the 5' RACE reads using MiXCR and keeps one entry per CDR3 protein. This sample yields about 1.8 million distinct CDR3 sequences, of which roughly 49% are seen a single time; less than 2.5% belongs to the top ten. Looked up from germline, CDR1 is SGHRS and CDR2 is YFSETQ. With 4 bases clipped from V and 0 bases from J, the junction kept 15 bases outside the gene matches. The length of the CDR3 is 18 residues.

Sequencing was carried out using blood. The sequence derives from a woman in her thirties or forties in good health. The chain links TRBV5-1 to TRBJ2-7; 8 bases line up with TRBD2. The CDR3 region is CASSPGGARFGTSYEQYF. CDR3 DNA sequence: TGCGCCAGCAGCCCCGGGGGGGCGCGCTTCGGAACCTCCTACGAGCAGTACTTC.